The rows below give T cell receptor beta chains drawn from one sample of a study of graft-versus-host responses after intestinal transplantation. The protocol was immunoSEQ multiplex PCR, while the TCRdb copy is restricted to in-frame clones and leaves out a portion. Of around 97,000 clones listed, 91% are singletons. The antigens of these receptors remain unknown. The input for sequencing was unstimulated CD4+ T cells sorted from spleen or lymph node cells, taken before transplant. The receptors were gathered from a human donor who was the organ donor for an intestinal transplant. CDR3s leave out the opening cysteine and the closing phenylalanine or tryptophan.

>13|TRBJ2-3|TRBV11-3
ARGVTGGPPDTQY
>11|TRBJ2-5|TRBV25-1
ASRQAGVETQY
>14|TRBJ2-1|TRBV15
ATSTFIGTVYNEQF
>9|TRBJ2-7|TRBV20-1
SARWGNEQY
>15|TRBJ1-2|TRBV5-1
ASSLWTGPVFTYGYT
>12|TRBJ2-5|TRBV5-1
ASSLADLTGKQY
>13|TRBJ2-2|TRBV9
ASSVRDRPPGELF
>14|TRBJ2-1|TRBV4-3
ASSQVWDRGHNEQF
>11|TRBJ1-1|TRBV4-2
ASSRTGDTEAF
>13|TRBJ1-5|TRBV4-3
ASSPLTGTDQPQH
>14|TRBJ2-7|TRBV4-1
ASSQGLGTVAYEQY
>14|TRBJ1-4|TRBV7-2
ASSSRWRDRNEKLF
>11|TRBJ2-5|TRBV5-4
ASSTLTGGTQY
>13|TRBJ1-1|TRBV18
ASSPLGHPNTEAF
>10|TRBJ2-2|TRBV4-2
ASSRLPGELF
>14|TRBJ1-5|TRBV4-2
ASSQDPRDNNQPQH
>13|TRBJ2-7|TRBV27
ASSFRDLLSYEQY
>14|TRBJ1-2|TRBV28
ASSIGDRVLNYGYT
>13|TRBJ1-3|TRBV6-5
ATRDPGQGKNTIY
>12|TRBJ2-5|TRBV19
ASSRTGIQETQY
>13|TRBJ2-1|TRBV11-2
ASSTLAGGTYEQF
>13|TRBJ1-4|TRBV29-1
SANYRGHTNEKLF
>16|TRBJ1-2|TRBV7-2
ASSSILRDILNNYGYT
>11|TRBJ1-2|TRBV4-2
ASSPTGGYGYT
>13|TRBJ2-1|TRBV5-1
ASNPLADSYNEQF
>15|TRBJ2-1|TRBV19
ASSKFRTGGSYNEQF
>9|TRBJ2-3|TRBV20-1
SAQGSDTQY
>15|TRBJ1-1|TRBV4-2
ASSFRDGGDVNTEAF
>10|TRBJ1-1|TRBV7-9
ASSFDRAEAF
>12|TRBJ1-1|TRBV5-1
ASSSTGVNTEAF
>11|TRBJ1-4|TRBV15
ATQGLGHEKLF
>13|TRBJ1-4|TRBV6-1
ASRPGQGRNEKLF
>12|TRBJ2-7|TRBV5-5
ASSLTGLAYEQY
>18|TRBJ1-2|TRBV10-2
ASSEPRPRGRSGGSYGYT
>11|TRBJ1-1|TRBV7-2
ASSLGTGTEAF
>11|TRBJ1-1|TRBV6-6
ASSFRGITEAF
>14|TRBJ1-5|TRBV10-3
AISEGIGGGNQPQH
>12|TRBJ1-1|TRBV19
ASSPIFRNTEAF
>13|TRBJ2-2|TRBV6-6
ASRPGQRYTGELF
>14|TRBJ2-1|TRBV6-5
ASSYSTTGDYNEQF
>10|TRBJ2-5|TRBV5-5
ASSMAGETQY
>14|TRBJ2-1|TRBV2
ASSATSGGSYNEQF
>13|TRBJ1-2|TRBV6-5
ASSYARLPNYGYT
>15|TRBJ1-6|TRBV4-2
ASSQIGQGDFNSPLH
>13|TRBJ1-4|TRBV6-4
ASSDPYEANEKLF
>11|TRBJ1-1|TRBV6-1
ASSVQGGSEAF
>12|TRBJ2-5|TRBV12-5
ASGPGRWEETQY
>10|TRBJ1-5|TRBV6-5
ASRTGDQPQH
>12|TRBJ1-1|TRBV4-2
ASSQVWQGTEAF
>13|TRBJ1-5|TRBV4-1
ASSQGTGSNQPQH
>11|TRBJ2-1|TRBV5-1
ASSLQVNNEQF
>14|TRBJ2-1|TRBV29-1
SVVSSGGGVYNEQF
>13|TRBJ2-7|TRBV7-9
TSSASLQGTYEQY
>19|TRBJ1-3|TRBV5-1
ASSGGPPSDRGGLSGNTIY
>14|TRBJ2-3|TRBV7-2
ASSLRLAGHPDTQY
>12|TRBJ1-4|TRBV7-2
ASSSTGVNEKLF
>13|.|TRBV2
ASSREGQAMYEQY
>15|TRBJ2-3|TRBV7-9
ASSRRGGDILPDTQY
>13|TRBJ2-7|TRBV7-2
ASSLDRGDSYEQY